Reported below is one TCR beta chain. The data belong to a study of cytomegalovirus exposure and HLA in healthy donors. Assay used: immunoSEQ multiplex PCR; TCRdb lists only in-frame clones, some missing. Here the sample spans approximately 76,000 clones, about 94% being singletons. Germline values: CDR1 SGHNT, CDR2 YENEEA. The V segment lost 3 bases and the J segment 4 bases; nucleotides outside the gene matches: 7. This CDR3 contains 15 residues. This receptor was identified in a woman in her late teens or twenties in good health and CMV-seronegative. The rearrangement uses TRBV11-3 and TRBJ2-3; TRBD2 agrees at 7 bases. Material for sequencing was PBMCs. CDR3 residues: CASSLSGESPDTQYF. The CDR3 DNA is TGTGCCAGCAGCTTGAGCGGGGAGAGTCCAGATACGCAGTATTTT. Combining the CDR3 with reference TRBV11-3 and TRBJ2-3 gives the whole variable domain EAGVVQSPRYKIIEKKQPVAFWCNPISGHNTLYWYLQNLGQGPELLIRYENEEAVDDSQLPKDRFSAERLKGVDSTLKIQPAELGDSAVYLCASSLSGESPDTQYFGPGTRLTVL.